Shown below are 23 T cell receptor beta chains from a single sample sequenced in a study of blood T cell repertoires in COVID-19. The method was immunoSEQ multiplex PCR; TCRdb's version includes in-frame clones alone and lacks a portion of them. The sample shows roughly 90,000 clones, approximately 80% of them seen only once. Sequencing input: peripheral blood. These receptors were taken from a woman older than 75 with active or convalescent COVID-19.

The chain joins TRBV11-3 to TRBJ2-7; 8 nucleotides line up with TRBD1. Germline CDR1 is SGHNT and CDR2 is YENEEA. The V segment lost 4 bases and the J segment 5 bases; nucleotides outside the gene matches: 7. The CDR3 totals 14 residues. As DNA, the CDR3 is TGTGCCAGCAGCTCCGACAGGGGTGGGCACGAGCAGTACTTC. Protein product: CASSSDRGGHEQYF.

The chain links TRBV18 to TRBJ2-1; 9 bases line up with TRBD1. The trim removed 5 bases at V and 8 bases at J, leaving 4 bases unmatched. The germline V gene encodes CDR1 KGHSH and CDR2 LQKENI. This CDR3 spans 13 amino acids. CDR3 sequence reads: CASSGDRAYEQFF. For the CDR3, the DNA is TGTGCCAGCTCAGGGGACAGGGCTTATGAGCAGTTCTTC.

The chain combines TRBV2 with TRBJ2-7; no definite D call. The CDR3 is made up of 12 amino acids. The germline V gene has CDR1 SNHLY and CDR2 FYNNEI. Between the trimmed V and J ends, which lost 7 bases and 6 bases, there was a span of 13 bases. CDR3 in DNA: TGTGCCAGCATTCAGATAGCCCGCGAGCAGTACTTC. It yields the protein CASIQIAREQYF.

This rearrangement joins TRBV10-3 to TRBJ2-1, with 10 bases fitting TRBD2. The V and J ends lost 2 bases and 6 bases, in that order; junction bases with no gene match: 4. Per the germline V gene, CDR1 is ENHRY and CDR2 is SYGVKD. CDR3 length equals 15 residues. CDR3 DNA: TGTGCCATCAGTGAGAGCGGGAGGGCCACCAATGAGCAGTTCTTC. This sequence encodes CAISESGRATNEQFF.

This rearrangement joins TRBV19 to TRBJ1-5; D is possibly TRBD1 (5 bases). The V and J ends lost 5 bases and 6 bases respectively, with 17 bases between them. The CDR3 length is 15 residues. Germline values: CDR1 LNHDA, CDR2 SQIVND (reference sequence). CDR3 bases: TGTGCCAGTAGTGTTCAGGGTAGAAACATTCAGCCCCAGCATTTT. It is translated as CASSVQGRNIQPQHF.

This clone was recorded a few times. The chain combines TRBV30 with TRBJ1-2; the D gene is possibly TRBD1 (6 bases). The V end lost 2 bases, the J end lost 8 bases, and 9 bases lay between the germline ends. In germline, CDR1 is GTSNPN, CDR2 SVGIG (reference sequence). CDR3 length: 11 residues. CDR3 DNA sequence: TGTGCCTGGAGTATGGGGGCGGGCTACACCTTC. Residues: CAWSMGAGYTF.

V is TRBV5-4 and J is TRBJ2-3; 8 nucleotides line up with TRBD1. Germline CDR1 is SGHNT and CDR2 is YYREEE (reference sequence). Trimming at V came to 3 bases and at J to 4 bases, leaving 4 bases not matched to a gene. There are 14 residues in the CDR3. CDR3 DNA sequence: TGTGCCAGCAGCTCACAGGGGGTATCAGATACGCAGTATTTT. It translates to CASSSQGVSDTQYF.

The gene calls are TRBV7-7 and TRBJ2-5; possibly TRBD2 for D (6 bases). The CDR3 runs to 15 residues. The germline CDR1 and CDR2 sequences are SSHAT and FNYEAQ (reference sequence). The ends were cut back, 5 bases at V and 5 bases at J, with 18 bases in the middle. The chain's CDR3 is CASSQLGGISETQYF. Here the CDR3 DNA reads TGTGCCAGCAGCCAACTAGGAGGGATCTCGGAGACCCAGTACTTC.

This chain uses TRBV5-1 with TRBJ2-2; D is possibly TRBD1 (5 bases). Looked up from germline, CDR1 is SGHRS and CDR2 is YFSETQ. The CDR3 totals 14 residues. V dropped 4 bases and J dropped 6 bases, with 13 bases sitting between them. CDR3 DNA sequence: TGCGCCAGCAGCCCGTCCACAGGACCCGGGGAGCTGTTTTTT. Encoded protein: CASSPSTGPGELFF.

This rearrangement joins TRBV9 to TRBJ2-1; TRBD2 matches 10 bases. The CDR3 length is 15 residues. Germline CDR1 reads SGDLS; CDR2 reads YYNGEE. V was clipped by 4 bases and J by 4 bases; unmatched bases: 5. CDR3 in DNA: TGTGCCAGCAGCCCTAGCGGGGGTGGTTACAATGAGCAGTTCTTC. This gives the protein CASSPSGGGYNEQFF.

CDR3 sequence: CASSSGQGLIQYF. The CDR3, as DNA: TGTGCCAGCAGCTCCGGACAGGGCCTGATTCAGTACTTC. The chain uses TRBV12-3 or TRBV12-4 and TRBJ2-4; 8 positions agree with TRBD1. There are 13 residues in the CDR3. The J segment lost 10 bases and the V segment lost 6 bases, leaving 8 bases of the junction unmatched.

CDR3 sequence: CASSLWQSYQPQHF. As DNA, the CDR3 is TGTGCCAGCAGTCTGTGGCAGTCATATCAGCCCCAGCATTTT. The rearrangement links TRBV5-6 to TRBJ1-5, with unresolved D. CDR3 size: 14 residues. Germline V CDR1 and CDR2: SGHDT, YYEEEE. Trimming removed 5 bases from V and 5 bases from J, with 14 bases in between.

The chain is built from TRBV10-3 and TRBJ1-1, with D perhaps TRBD1 (5 bases). Per the germline V gene, CDR1 is ENHRY and CDR2 is SYGVKD. Deletions cut 6 bases from V and 7 bases from J, with 15 bases between. This CDR3 is built from 13 residues. The CDR3 protein is CAIRGTPRGEAFF. CDR3 sequence (DNA): TGTGCCATCAGAGGGACTCCGAGGGGTGAAGCTTTCTTT.

The rearrangement joins TRBV4-1 to TRBJ2-1; no firm D call. This CDR3 has 14 amino acids. The germline V and J ends were trimmed by 4 bases and 4 bases, with 11 bases remaining between them. Germline-derived CDR1 and CDR2 are MGHRA and YSYEKL. The CDR3 loop is CASSPQTTYNEQFF. DNA of the CDR3: TGCGCCAGCAGCCCCCAAACTACATACAATGAGCAGTTCTTC.

The V call is TRBV9, the J call TRBJ1-1; a weak D match, TRBD1 (6 bases). Germline V gene lookup returns CDR1 SGDLS and CDR2 YYNGEE. The CDR3 contains 18 residues. Trimming took 4 bases from V and 0 from J, leaving 22 bases between them. This chain's CDR3 is CASSPRTAGFRLNTEAFF. CDR3 DNA: TGTGCCAGCAGCCCGCGGACAGCTGGCTTCAGACTGAACACTGAAGCTTTCTTT.

CDR3 sequence: CASSLDRDHEQYF. The CDR3 DNA reads TGTGCCAGCAGTCTCGACAGGGATCACGAGCAGTACTTC. The chain links TRBV28 to TRBJ2-7, with 7 bases fitting TRBD1. The V and J ends lost 5 bases and 5 bases, in that order; junction bases with no gene match: 6. This CDR3 comprises 13 residues. Per germline, CDR1 MDHEN and CDR2 SYDVKM.

The chain uses TRBV3-1 (or the pseudogene TRBV3-2) and TRBJ1-4; D unresolved. This CDR3 is 16 amino acids long. Germline loops: CDR1 LGHDT, CDR2 YNNKEL (reference sequence). The V end was cut by 2 bases, the J end by 7 bases, with 17 bases between. The CDR3 loop is CASSQRRTEGAEKLFF. The CDR3 DNA reads TGTGCCAGCAGCCAAAGGAGGACGGAGGGAGCTGAAAAACTGTTTTTT.

The V gene is TRBV30, the J gene TRBJ2-5, with a weak D call TRBD1 (7 bases). The CDR3 extends over 17 amino acids. The germline gives CDR1 GTSNPN, CDR2 SVGIG (reference sequence). V lost 4 bases, J lost 5 bases, and 26 bases lay in between. DNA for the CDR3: TGTGCCTGGATTAGCCTCGGGGGCGCAGGGGGTCGGGAGACCCAGTACTTC. It specifies CAWISLGGAGGRETQYF. The full variable domain, with the rest looked up from reference TRBV30 and TRBJ2-5, is SQTIHQWPATLVQPVGSPLSLECTVEGTSNPNLYWYRQAAGRGLQLLFYSVGIGQISSEVPQNLSASRPQDRQFILSSKKLLLSDSGFYLCAWISLGGAGGRETQYFGPGTRLLVL.

This chain uses TRBV11-3 with TRBJ2-3; D uncertain. Germline V gene data show CDR1 as SGHNT and CDR2 as YENEEA. The CDR3 totals 14 residues. Trimming took 2 bases from V and 3 from J, leaving 9 bases between them. The CDR3 bases are TGTGCCAGCAGCTTAATCCAGCGTACAGATACGCAGTATTTT. Its protein is CASSLIQRTDTQYF.

This clone was detected once. The chain links TRBV5-1 to TRBJ2-3; 8 bases fit TRBD2. Germline trimming cut 0 bases from V and 6 bases from J; bases unmatched to any gene: 9. The CDR3 has 16 residues. CDR1 is SGHRS, CDR2 YFSETQ, per germline. Here the CDR3 reads CASSLGGTSISDTQYF. Here the CDR3 DNA reads TGCGCCAGCAGCTTGGGGGGGACTAGTATTAGCGATACGCAGTATTTT. Full variable domain (outside the CDR3, taken from reference TRBV5-1 and TRBJ2-3): KAGVTQTPRYLIKTRGQQVTLSCSPISGHRSVSWYQQTPGQGLQFLFEYFSETQRNKGNFPGRFSGRQFSNSRSEMNVSTLELGDSALYLCASSLGGTSISDTQYFGPGTRLTVL.

The chain is built from TRBV5-6 and TRBJ2-7; 9 nucleotides line up with TRBD1. J lost 5 bases, V lost 1 base, and 7 bases had no gene match. The CDR3 loop spans 15 amino acids. Germline loops: CDR1 SGHDT, CDR2 YYEEEE. The CDR3 DNA reads TGTGCCAGCAGCTTGTTAGGGACAGGGAACAACGAGCAGTACTTC. It yields the protein CASSLLGTGNNEQYF.

This clone showed up just a few times. The genes are TRBV4-1 and TRBJ2-2, with a weak D call TRBD1 (5 bases). In germline, CDR1 is MGHRA, CDR2 YSYEKL. The CDR3 length is 14 residues. Trimming left V 3 bases short and J 6 bases short, with 11 bases between. CDR3 amino acids: CASSQGRGSGELFF. The CDR3 nucleotides read TGCGCCAGCAGCCAGGGAAGGGGTTCCGGGGAGCTGTTTTTT.

The rearrangement links TRBV28 to TRBJ2-3, with TRBD2 matching over 8 bases. Trimming at V came to 8 bases and at J to 2 bases, leaving 6 bases not matched to a gene. Germline-derived CDR1 and CDR2 are MDHEN and SYDVKM. The CDR3 is made up of 14 amino acids. The CDR3 DNA is TGTGCCAGCCGGGTAGCGGGGTTCACAGATACGCAGTATTTT. Translation gives CASRVAGFTDTQYF.